Detailed here is one T cell receptor (beta chain). Its antigen is not known. The junction differs from germline at one of its ends, possibly a read error. Other DNA sequences of this sample code for an identical CDR3. PCR involved 60 Vbeta and 13 Jbeta primers. Measured with immunoSEQ multiplex PCR; TCRdb has only the in-frame clones, and not every one. The sample table sets out roughly 77,000 clones. The source of the sample is a study of cytomegalovirus exposure and HLA in healthy donors. Study outcomes and limitations: Immune exposure information comprised only CMV serostatus. The authors confirmed in vitro that a few CMV-associated chains were specific for CMV antigens.

The CDR3 covers 15 residues. Germline loops: CDR1 MRHNA, CDR2 SNTAGT. The chain uses TRBV6-4 and TRBJ2-1, with 7 bases fitting TRBD1. The receptor comes from a young man in good health and CMV-seronegative. Sequencing used PBMCs. CDR3 residues: CASSEGDSSYNEQFF. DNA for the CDR3: TGCGCCAGCAGTGAGGGGGACAGCTCCTACAATGAGCAGTTCTTC.